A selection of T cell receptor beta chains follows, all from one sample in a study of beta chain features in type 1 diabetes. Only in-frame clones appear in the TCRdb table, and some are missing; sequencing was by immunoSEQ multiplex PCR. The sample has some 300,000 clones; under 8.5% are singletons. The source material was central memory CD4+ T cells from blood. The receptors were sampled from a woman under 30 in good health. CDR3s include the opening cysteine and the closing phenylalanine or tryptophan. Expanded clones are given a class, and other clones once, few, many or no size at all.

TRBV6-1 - CASNKDSNQPQHF
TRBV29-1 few CSVSIGPSSYNEQFF
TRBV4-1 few CASSLTWTGGREKLFF
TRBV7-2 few CASSFYGLRETQYF
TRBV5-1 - CASSPGQAGSGANVLTF
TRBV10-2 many CASSLTGAHSPLHF
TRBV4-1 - CASSQDRATSPYNEQFF
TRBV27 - CASLRRGNTEAFF
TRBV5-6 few CASSSRLAGLTDTQYF
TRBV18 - CASSPDQGYEQFF
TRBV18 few CASSQHGDSNSPLHF
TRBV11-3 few CASRTSSGYEQYF
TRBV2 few CASSEQGGDEPQHF
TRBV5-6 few CASSLSGPQYF
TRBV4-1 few CASSQVAREAQHF
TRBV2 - CASIEGREETQYF
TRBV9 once CASSVGVGGSPQETQYF
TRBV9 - CASSDRQDGNFGEQFF
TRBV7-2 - CASSLNRVNTEAFF
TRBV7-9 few CASSLGTYYEQYF
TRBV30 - CAWSVGVAGSQETQYF
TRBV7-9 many CASSRLGHGETQYF
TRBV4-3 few CASSQDLWREQFF
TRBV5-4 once CASSFPSGSGNTIYF
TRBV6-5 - CASSYAAGGTYEQYF
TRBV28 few CASREPFWGRGRGNQPQHF
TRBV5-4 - CASSLAGGPGYTF
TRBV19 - CASSISLGVSYEQYF
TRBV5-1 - CASSLEGDLNTEAFF
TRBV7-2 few CASSIRGEQPQHF
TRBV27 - CASSLKGRNQPQHF
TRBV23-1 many CASSHRGPRPGETQYF
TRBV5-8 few CASSLQGIGAFF
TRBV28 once CASSGGMGQGGNQPQHF
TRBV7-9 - CASSRTGQISGANVLTF
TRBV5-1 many CASTKTGGEQPQHF
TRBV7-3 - CASIAGASPDTQYF
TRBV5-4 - CASSSDGVGSGYTF
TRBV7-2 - CASSLVSRDGGYTF
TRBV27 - CASSFIRTDTQYF
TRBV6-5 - CASSYSDRNTGELFF
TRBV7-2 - CASSPGANQPQHF
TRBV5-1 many CASSWGPPGLLNYGYTF
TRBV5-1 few CASSLAFETQYF
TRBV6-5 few CASSYSSRPNTEAFF
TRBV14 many CASSQIIGSTDTQYF
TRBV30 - CAWSPGGLGAQYF
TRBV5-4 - CASSLGPDAPQHF
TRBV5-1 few CASSLALEDYSNQPQHF
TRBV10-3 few CAISGLQAASTDTQYF
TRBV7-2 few CASSLKGGDTKNIQYF